Shown below are 30 T cell receptor beta chains from a single sample sequenced in a study of blood T cell repertoires in COVID-19. The data were produced by immunoSEQ multiplex PCR, yet TCRdb's version contains in-frame clones alone and is incomplete. In the table there are 280,000 or so clones, 87% of which are singletons. Sequencing used PBMCs or T cells enriched from blood (not recorded which). These receptors all come from a woman in her thirties or forties who had recovered from COVID-19.

The V call is TRBV7-3, the J call TRBJ2-1; 10 nucleotides agree with TRBD2. The germline CDR1 and CDR2 sequences are SGHTA and FQGTGA. The CDR3 contains 15 residues. The V gene end was trimmed by 5 bases and the J gene end by 5 bases; junction bases not matched to a gene: 6. The CDR3 DNA follows: TGTGCCAGCAGCCCAGGGACTAGCGTTGACAATGAGCAGTTCTTC. This sequence encodes CASSPGTSVDNEQFF. Full variable domain (outside the CDR3, taken from reference TRBV7-3 and TRBJ2-1): GAGVSQTPSNKVTEKGKYVELRCDPISGHTALYWYRQSLGQGPEFLIYFQGTGAADDSGLPNDRFFAVRPEGSVSTLKIQRTERGDSAVYLCASSPGTSVDNEQFFGPGTRLTVL.

The count of this clone is one. This rearrangement joins TRBV30 to TRBJ2-7; 7 positions match TRBD1. This CDR3 spans 14 amino acids. Trimming cost V 0 bases and J 6 bases; bases outside gene matches: 8. Looked up from germline, CDR1 is GTSNPN and CDR2 is SVGIG (reference sequence). CDR3 DNA sequence: TGTGCCTGGAGTGTGGGGACAGCCCTCAGCGAGCAGTACTTC. Encoded protein: CAWSVGTALSEQYF.

This clone has more than one count but fewer than ten. The chain is built from TRBV28 and TRBJ2-6; 7 bases line up with TRBD1. This CDR3 contains 16 residues. Per germline, CDR1 MDHEN and CDR2 SYDVKM. J lost 2 bases, V lost 6 bases, and 7 bases had no gene match. The CDR3 sequence: CASRLGQFTGANVLTF. CDR3 sequence (DNA): TGTGCCAGCAGACTGGGACAGTTCACTGGGGCCAACGTCCTGACTTTC.

This rearrangement joins TRBV7-3 to TRBJ2-5; 7 positions match TRBD1. V lost 5 bases and J lost 3; bases outside the gene matches: 6. The V gene's germline CDR1 is SGHTA and CDR2 FQGTGA. The CDR3 covers 14 residues. The CDR3, as DNA: TGTGCCAGCAGCACGACAGGGCAAAAAGAGACCCAGTACTTC. It specifies CASSTTGQKETQYF.

The V gene is TRBV7-2, the J gene TRBJ1-4; D not resolved. The CDR3 runs 13 residues. Germline CDR1 SGHTA, CDR2 FQGNSA. V was clipped by 3 bases and J by 6 bases, with 8 bases between them. The CDR3 bases are TGTGCCAGCAGCTTCGATACGGATGAAAAACTGTTTTTT. Protein: CASSFDTDEKLFF.

The CDR3 sequence: CSVESPGVYNEQFF. CDR3 bases: TGCAGCGTTGAATCCCCAGGCGTTTACAATGAGCAGTTCTTC. The chain links TRBV29-1 to TRBJ2-1; D unresolved. Between the trimmed V and J ends, which lost 2 bases and 4 bases, there was a span of 12 bases. Germline V gene sequence: CDR1 SQVTM, CDR2 ANQGSEA. The CDR3 runs 14 residues.

This chain uses TRBV14 with TRBJ2-2; the match to TRBD1 covers 9 bases. Germline V gene lookup returns CDR1 SGHDN and CDR2 FVKESK. With 2 bases clipped from V and 6 bases from J, the junction kept 4 bases outside the gene matches. This CDR3 spans 15 amino acids. The DNA of the CDR3 is TGTGCCAGCAGCCAATGGGACAGGGCTGCCGGGGAGCTGTTTTTT. Protein product: CASSQWDRAAGELFF.

Here the CDR3 reads CASRYLASSYNEQFF. Written as DNA, the CDR3 is TGCGCCAGCAGATACCTAGCGAGCTCCTACAATGAGCAGTTCTTC. This sequence joins TRBV5-1 and TRBJ2-1; tentatively, D is TRBD2 (6 bases). The V end was cut by 5 bases, the J end by 0 bases, with 12 bases between. The CDR3 loop spans 15 amino acids. The germline V gene encodes CDR1 SGHRS and CDR2 YFSETQ. Using reference TRBV5-1 and TRBJ2-1 for the parts outside the CDR3, the full variable domain is KAGVTQTPRYLIKTRGQQVTLSCSPISGHRSVSWYQQTPGQGLQFLFEYFSETQRNKGNFPGRFSGRQFSNSRSEMNVSTLELGDSALYLCASRYLASSYNEQFFGPGTRLTVL.

The rearrangement uses TRBV15 and TRBJ1-3, with a possible D match to TRBD1 (5 bases). CDR1 and CDR2 (germline): LNHNV, YYDKDF (reference sequence). The CDR3 length is 16 residues. V was pared by 1 base and J by 0 bases, with 10 bases between. The CDR3 loop reads CATSRATVSSGNTIYF. The DNA for the CDR3 is TGTGCCACCAGCAGAGCGACAGTTTCCTCTGGAAACACCATATATTTT. The whole variable domain, filled in from reference TRBV15 and TRBJ1-3, reads DAMVIQNPRYQVTQFGKPVTLSCSQTLNHNVMYWYQQKSSQAPKLLFHYYDKDFNNEADTPDNFQSRRPNTSFCFLDIRSPGLGDTAMYLCATSRATVSSGNTIYFGEGSWLTVV.

V and J are TRBV11-3 and TRBJ2-2; a possible D gene is TRBD2 (6 bases). Per the germline V gene, CDR1 is SGHNT and CDR2 is YENEEA. V gave up 3 bases and J gave up 0 bases, with 11 bases separating them. The CDR3 totals 16 residues. The DNA for the CDR3 is TGTGCCAGCAGCTTGGGGGGAATAACGAACACCGGGGAGCTGTTTTTT. It is translated as CASSLGGITNTGELFF.

The V gene is TRBV19, the J gene TRBJ2-3, with 13 bases that match TRBD2. V trimming: 1 base; J trimming: 8 bases; junction bases outside the gene matches: 9. This CDR3 comprises 17 residues. Per germline, CDR1 LNHDA and CDR2 SQIVND (reference sequence). CDR3 nucleotide sequence: TGTGCCAGTAGTATAGGCCGGACTAGCGGGAGAGGCGCTACGCAGTATTTT. Its protein is CASSIGRTSGRGATQYF.

This chain joins TRBV3-1 (or the pseudogene TRBV3-2) and TRBJ2-2, with 8 bases identical to TRBD2. Germline assignment: CDR1 LGHDT and CDR2 YNNKEL (reference sequence). This CDR3 is built from 15 residues. J lost 3 bases, V lost 3 bases, and 3 bases had no gene match. The CDR3 DNA is TGTGCCAGCAGCCACCGGGAGGGTTACACCGGGGAGCTGTTTTTT. Amino acids: CASSHREGYTGELFF.

The chain has TRBV11-2 and TRBJ1-6; 7 bases are shared with TRBD1. Trimming removed 4 bases from V and 9 bases from J; junction bases left unmatched: 9. From germline, CDR1 is SGHAT and CDR2 FQNNGV. The CDR3 runs to 15 residues. In DNA form, the CDR3 reads TGTGCCAGCAGCTACAAGGGACAGATCCCTTCACCCCTCCACTTT. Its protein product is CASSYKGQIPSPLHF.

The chain is built from TRBV4-1 and TRBJ1-4; TRBD1 matches 7 bases. J was trimmed by 5 bases and V by 1 base; bases with no gene match: 7. Per the germline V gene, CDR1 is MGHRA and CDR2 is YSYEKL. The CDR3 loop spans 16 amino acids. In DNA, the CDR3 is TGCGCCAGCAGCCAAGCCTTGACAGGGAAAAATGAAAAACTGTTTTTT. Translation gives CASSQALTGKNEKLFF.

J is TRBJ1-6 and V is TRBV6-6; D is unresolved. V was clipped by 2 bases and J by 10 bases, with 15 bases between them. From germline, CDR1 is MNHNY and CDR2 SVGAGI (reference sequence). The CDR3 consists of 15 residues. The CDR3 DNA sequence: TGTGCCAGCAGTTACAGGGAGCCCGGCTGGTCACCCCTCCACTTT. This gives the protein CASSYREPGWSPLHF.

Only a few counts were recorded for this clone. The chain uses TRBV5-6 and TRBJ2-3, with 9 positions matching TRBD2. CDR3 length: 16 residues. CDR1 and CDR2 from the germline V gene are SGHDT and YYEEEE. V trimming: 6 bases; J trimming: 4 bases; junction bases outside the gene matches: 12. This chain's CDR3 is CASTENSGSFADTQYF. In DNA, the CDR3 is TGTGCCAGCACCGAAAATAGCGGGAGTTTCGCAGATACGCAGTATTTT.

The V gene is TRBV6-6, the J gene TRBJ1-2, with TRBD1 as a possible D gene (6 bases). CDR1 MNHNY and CDR2 SVGAGI come from the germline V gene (reference sequence). The CDR3 runs 16 residues. Trimming shortened V by 0 bases and J by 8 bases, and 19 bases separated the two germline ends. CDR3 residues: CASSYSESGGARGYTF. The CDR3 DNA follows: TGTGCCAGCAGTTACTCGGAGTCGGGGGGGGCTCGGGGCTACACCTTC.

Written as DNA, the CDR3 is TGTGCCAGCTCCGGACTAGCGGGAGGAGCCGGGGAGCTGTTTTTT. As protein: CASSGLAGGAGELFF. The rearrangement links TRBV18 to TRBJ2-2; 14 nucleotides match TRBD2. The CDR3 covers 15 residues. The V and J ends lost 6 bases and 6 bases, in that order; junction bases with no gene match: 3. Germline V gene lookup returns CDR1 KGHSH and CDR2 LQKENI. The entire variable domain, with the rest obtained from reference TRBV18 and TRBJ2-2, is as follows: NAGVMQNPRHLVRRRGQEARLRCSPMKGHSHVYWYRQLPEEGLKFMVYLQKENIIDESGMPKERFSAEFPKEGPSILRIQQVVRGDSAAYFCASSGLAGGAGELFFGEGSRLTVL.

The count of this clone is one. The chain carries TRBV29-1 and TRBJ1-1, with a weak D call TRBD1 (5 bases). This CDR3 contains 13 residues. Between the trimmed V and J ends, which lost 4 bases and 3 bases, there was a span of 12 bases. Germline CDR1 reads SQVTM; CDR2 reads ANQGSEA. The CDR3 loop reads CSVVTGGDTEAFF. The DNA for the CDR3 is TGCAGCGTTGTGACGGGAGGGGACACTGAAGCTTTCTTT.

J is TRBJ2-1 and V is TRBV10-3; 12 bases are shared with TRBD2. The CDR3 runs 15 residues. The junction had 5 bases not matched to a gene; V was cut back by 3 bases and J by 8 bases. CDR1 is ENHRY and CDR2 is SYGVKD in the germline V gene. The CDR3 sequence is CAISEPLAGGDEQFF. In nucleotides, the CDR3 is TGTGCCATCAGTGAACCACTAGCGGGAGGCGATGAGCAGTTCTTC.

The V call is TRBV3-1 (or the pseudogene TRBV3-2), the J call TRBJ1-1, with TRBD1 as a possible D gene (5 bases). With 4 bases removed from V and 4 bases from J, the gap between germline ends came to 16 bases. Germline CDR1 and CDR2: LGHDT and YNNKEL (reference sequence). The CDR3 is made up of 15 amino acids. CDR3 in amino acids: CASSPSRLRGTEAFF. CDR3 bases: TGTGCCAGCAGCCCCTCCCGATTAAGGGGCACTGAAGCTTTCTTT.

This CDR3 reads CASRSTGNNSPLHF. CDR3 bases: TGTGCCAGCAGGTCGACAGGGAATAATTCACCCCTCCACTTT. The V and J genes are TRBV3-1 (or the pseudogene TRBV3-2) and TRBJ1-6; 7 bases fit TRBD1. The CDR3 spans 14 residues. Germline V gives CDR1 LGHDT, CDR2 YNNKEL (reference sequence). Unmatched junction bases numbered 4, after V lost 6 bases and J lost 5 bases.

CDR3 sequence reads: CASSREAGTSEVWETQYF. CDR3 sequence (DNA): TGTGCCAGCAGCAGAGAGGCCGGGACTAGTGAAGTTTGGGAGACCCAGTACTTC. The chain carries TRBV9 and TRBJ2-5, with 8 bases lining up with TRBD2. Germline loops: CDR1 SGDLS, CDR2 YYNGEE. V shed 4 bases, J shed 5 bases, and the junction held 19 bases outside the gene matches. CDR3 length: 18 amino acids.

The rearrangement links TRBV2 to TRBJ1-2; D may be TRBD1 (6 bases). The CDR3 loop spans 14 amino acids. V was trimmed by 5 bases and J by 3 bases, leaving 13 bases between them. CDR1 and CDR2 (germline): SNHLY, FYNNEI. In DNA form, the CDR3 reads TGTGCCAGCAGTAGATTAGGGGGTGACTATGGCTACACCTTC. Amino acids: CASSRLGGDYGYTF.

In its sample, this clone was seen once. The V call is TRBV15, the J call TRBJ2-7; a possible D gene is TRBD1 (5 bases). In germline, CDR1 is LNHNV, CDR2 YYDKDF (reference sequence). The CDR3 loop spans 14 amino acids. Trimming stripped 0 bases from V and 3 bases from J, with 9 bases between. This chain's CDR3 is CATSRDRGSYEQYF. The CDR3 region has the DNA TGTGCCACCAGCAGAGATAGGGGCAGCTACGAGCAGTACTTC.

This clone was seen more than once but under ten times. The chain links TRBV7-9 to TRBJ1-1; D is possibly TRBD1 (5 bases). Germline assignment: CDR1 SEHNR and CDR2 FQNEAQ (reference sequence). The ends were cut back, 5 bases at V and 5 bases at J, with 15 bases in the middle. The CDR3 covers 14 residues. DNA for the CDR3: TGTGCCAGCAGCCCGCGGGACTCACCTACTGAAGCTTTCTTT. This gives the protein CASSPRDSPTEAFF.

The genes are TRBV7-9 and TRBJ1-1; TRBD1 matches 7 bases. With 4 bases clipped from V and 0 bases from J, the junction kept 11 bases outside the gene matches. The CDR3 runs to 17 residues. From germline, CDR1 is SEHNR and CDR2 FQNEAQ (reference sequence). The CDR3 nucleotides are TGTGCCAGCAGCTCGGGTCCCGGGACAGCCATGAACACTGAAGCTTTCTTT. It yields the protein CASSSGPGTAMNTEAFF. The variable domain in full, completed from reference TRBV7-9 and TRBJ1-1, reads DTGVSQNPRHKITKRGQNVTFRCDPISEHNRLYWYRQTLGQGPEFLTYFQNEAQLEKSRLLSDRFSAERPKGSFSTLEIQRTEQGDSAMYLCASSSGPGTAMNTEAFFGQGTRLTVV.

The chain employs TRBV19 and TRBJ1-5, with D possibly TRBD1 on 6 matching bases. The ends were cut back, 7 bases at V and 2 bases at J, with 18 bases in the middle. Per the germline V gene, CDR1 is LNHDA and CDR2 is SQIVND (reference sequence). The CDR3 has 16 residues. The CDR3, as DNA: TGTGCCAGTACCCATGGTACAGGGTGGGGCAATCAGCCCCAGCATTTT. Translated, it gives CASTHGTGWGNQPQHF. The full variable domain, with the rest looked up from reference TRBV19 and TRBJ1-5, is DGGITQSPKYLFRKEGQNVTLSCEQNLNHDAMYWYRQDPGQGLRLIYYSQIVNDFQKGDIAEGYSVSREKKESFPLTVTSAQKNPTAFYLCASTHGTGWGNQPQHFGDGTRLSIL.

The chain couples TRBV18 to TRBJ1-1, with D perhaps matching TRBD1 (6 bases). Germline CDR1 and CDR2: KGHSH and LQKENI. This CDR3 spans 13 amino acids. Between the trimmed V and J ends, which lost 4 bases and 6 bases, there was a span of 12 bases. CDR3 protein: CASSRRQESEAFF. CDR3 sequence (DNA): TGTGCCAGCTCACGACGACAGGAGTCTGAAGCTTTCTTT.

This clone was recorded only once. J is TRBJ2-7 and V is TRBV7-9; weak D call: TRBD2 (5 bases). The V gene's germline CDR1 is SEHNR and CDR2 FQNEAQ (reference sequence). The V gene lost 0 bases and the J gene lost 8 bases, with 17 bases spanning the gap. The CDR3 runs to 15 residues. Here the CDR3 DNA reads TGTGCCAGCAGCTTAGCGCCTGGACTCACCCTTAAGCAGTACTTC. It translates to CASSLAPGLTLKQYF.